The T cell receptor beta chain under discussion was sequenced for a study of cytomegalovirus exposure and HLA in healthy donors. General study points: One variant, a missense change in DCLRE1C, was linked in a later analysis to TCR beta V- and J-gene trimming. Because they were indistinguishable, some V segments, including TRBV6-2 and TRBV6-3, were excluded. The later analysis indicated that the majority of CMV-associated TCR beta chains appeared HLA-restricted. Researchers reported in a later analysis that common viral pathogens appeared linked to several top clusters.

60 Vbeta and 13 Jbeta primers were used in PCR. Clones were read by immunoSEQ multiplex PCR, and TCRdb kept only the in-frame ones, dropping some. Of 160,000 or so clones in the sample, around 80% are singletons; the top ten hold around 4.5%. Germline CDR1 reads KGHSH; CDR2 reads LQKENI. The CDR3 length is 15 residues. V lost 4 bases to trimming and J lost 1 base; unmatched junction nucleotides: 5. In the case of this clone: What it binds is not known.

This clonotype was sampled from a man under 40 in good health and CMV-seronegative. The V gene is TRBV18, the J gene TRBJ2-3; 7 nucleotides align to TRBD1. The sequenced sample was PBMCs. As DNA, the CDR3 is TGTGCCAGCTCACAACAGGGGTGGGGCACAGATACGCAGTATTTT. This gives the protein CASSQQGWGTDTQYF.